This T cell receptor (beta chain) is drawn from a study of T cell responses to AZD1222 COVID-19 vaccine. Data came from immunoSEQ multiplex PCR; TCRdb stores just in-frame clones and leaves some out. In the table there are roughly 120,000 clones, approximately 85% of which are singletons. This specimen was peripheral blood, taken on day 0 of AZD1222 vaccination. This receptor was identified in an adult in good health.

In nucleotides, the CDR3 is TGTGCCAGCAGCCCCGGTGACATTAGCAATCAGCCCCAGCATTTT. It yields the protein CASSPGDISNQPQHF. The J gene is TRBJ1-5, the V gene TRBV28; D is uncertain. The CDR3 sequence is 15 residues long. Germline V lookup: CDR1 MDHEN, CDR2 SYDVKM. V was clipped by 6 bases and J by 0 bases, with 12 bases between them. The whole variable domain, remainder taken from reference TRBV28 and TRBJ1-5, is DVKVTQSSRYLVKRTGEKVFLECVQDMDHENMFWYRQDPGLGLRLIYFSYDVKMKEKGDIPEGYSVSREKKERFSLILESASTNQTSMYLCASSPGDISNQPQHFGDGTRLSIL.